Presented here are 25 T cell receptor beta chains from one specimen sequenced in a study of cytomegalovirus exposure and HLA in healthy donors. Primers for the PCR totalled 60 Vbeta and 13 Jbeta. Clones were read by immunoSEQ multiplex PCR, and TCRdb kept only the in-frame ones, dropping some. The sample has about 130,000 clones, roughly 85% seen once; the top ten hold about 1.5%. Sequenced: PBMCs. The source of these receptors is a man aged 35-49 years in good health and CMV-seronegative.

This clone was seen a handful of times. The chain couples TRBV7-3 to TRBJ1-2; weak D call: TRBD1 (5 bases). Germline loops: CDR1 SGHTA, CDR2 FQGTGA. This CDR3 region has 13 residues. With 3 bases removed from V and 4 bases from J, the gap between germline ends came to 9 bases. CDR3 in DNA: TGTGCCAGCAGCTTGACAAGGGGCTATGGCTACACCTTC. Its translation: CASSLTRGYGYTF. The whole variable domain, filled in from reference TRBV7-3 and TRBJ1-2, reads GAGVSQTPSNKVTEKGKYVELRCDPISGHTALYWYRQSLGQGPEFLIYFQGTGAADDSGLPNDRFFAVRPEGSVSTLKIQRTERGDSAVYLCASSLTRGYGYTFGSGTRLTVV.

The chain recombines TRBV5-5 with TRBJ2-3; the match to TRBD2 covers 11 bases. The CDR3 runs 16 residues. Per the germline V gene, CDR1 is SGHKS and CDR2 is YYEKEE (reference sequence). Trimming removed 1 base from V and 1 base from J; junction bases left unmatched: 2. Written as DNA, the CDR3 is TGTGCCAGCAGCTTGCTACTAGCGGGAGGCACAGATACGCAGTATTTT. Amino acids: CASSLLLAGGTDTQYF.

The gene calls are TRBV11-2 and TRBJ2-1; 9 bases agree with TRBD2. This CDR3 spans 15 amino acids. Per germline, CDR1 SGHAT and CDR2 FQNNGV. After removal of 5 bases from V and 7 bases from J, the junction contained 9 bases not matched to a gene. The CDR3 sequence is CASSVPLAGVNEQFF. DNA for the CDR3: TGTGCCAGCAGCGTACCCTTAGCGGGAGTTAATGAGCAGTTCTTC.

The chain employs TRBV7-9 and TRBJ2-7, with 8 positions matching TRBD1. After removal of 4 bases from V and 5 bases from J, the junction contained 10 bases not matched to a gene. Germline-derived CDR1 and CDR2 are SEHNR and FQNEAQ (reference sequence). The CDR3 spans 15 residues. The CDR3 here is CASSSWDQGAHEQYF. CDR3 nucleotide sequence: TGTGCCAGCAGCTCGTGGGACCAGGGGGCCCACGAGCAGTACTTC.

The chain joins TRBV4-3 to TRBJ2-5, with D uncertain. The germline V and J ends were trimmed by 0 bases and 4 bases, with 6 bases remaining between them. The CDR3 totals 13 residues. Germline V CDR1 and CDR2: LGHNA, YSLEER. The CDR3: CASSQDLRETQYF. DNA for the CDR3: TGCGCCAGCAGCCAAGATCTTAGAGAGACCCAGTACTTC.

The V and J genes are TRBV7-3 and TRBJ1-1, with a weak D call TRBD1 (5 bases). V shed 1 base and J shed 3 bases, with 9 bases lying between them. Looked up from germline, CDR1 is SGHTA and CDR2 is FQGTGA. The CDR3 spans 14 residues. CDR3 nucleotides: TGTGCCAGCAGCTTAAACGGAGGGGACACTGAAGCTTTCTTT. This sequence encodes CASSLNGGDTEAFF.

The chain uses TRBV9 and TRBJ1-1; 9 nucleotides line up with TRBD1. The CDR3 is 14 residues long. The V gene's germline CDR1 is SGDLS and CDR2 YYNGEE. Trimming took 0 bases from V and 7 from J; bases not matched to a gene: 4. CDR3 DNA: TGTGCCAGCAGCGTAGAGGGACAGGGAGATGAAGCTTTCTTT. It translates to CASSVEGQGDEAFF.

V gene TRBV11-2 combines with J gene TRBJ2-7, with 7 nucleotides matching TRBD2. V lost 4 bases, J lost 2 bases, and 11 bases stayed unmatched. The CDR3 sequence is 16 residues long. Germline CDR1 reads SGHAT; CDR2 reads FQNNGV. The CDR3: CASSSLTASGAYEQYF. The CDR3, as DNA: TGTGCCAGCAGCTCCCTGACCGCTAGCGGTGCCTACGAGCAGTACTTC.

The chain employs TRBV28 and TRBJ2-1, with 11 positions matching TRBD2. CDR3 size: 17 residues. The trim removed 6 bases at V and 0 bases at J, leaving 7 bases unmatched. Germline V CDR1 and CDR2: MDHEN, SYDVKM. CDR3 region: CASSLASGGPSYNEQFF. The CDR3 DNA follows: TGTGCCAGCAGCCTCGCTAGCGGGGGGCCCTCCTACAATGAGCAGTTCTTC.

V is TRBV4-2 and J is TRBJ2-7; 11 bases are shared with TRBD1. The CDR3 extends over 15 amino acids. After removal of 4 bases from V and 3 bases from J, the junction contained 5 bases not matched to a gene. In germline, CDR1 is LGHNA, CDR2 YNFKEQ. In DNA, the CDR3 is TGTGCCAGCAGCCCTGGGACAGGGGGACACTACGAGCAGTACTTC. Its translation: CASSPGTGGHYEQYF.

The chain combines TRBV7-8 with TRBJ2-7; 9 bases are a match to TRBD1. Germline CDR1 is SGHVS and CDR2 is FQNEAQ. Trimming at V came to 1 base and at J to 3 bases, leaving 1 base not matched to a gene. There are 14 residues in the CDR3. DNA for the CDR3: TGTGCCAGCAGCTTAGGGGGACAGGGCTACGAGCAGTACTTC. It yields the protein CASSLGGQGYEQYF.

This chain uses TRBV13 with TRBJ2-1; possible D gene TRBD1, 6 bases. The V end lost 4 bases, the J end lost 0 bases, and 13 bases lay between the germline ends. The CDR3 spans 16 residues. Looked up from germline, CDR1 is PRHDT and CDR2 is FYEKMQ (reference sequence). The CDR3 DNA follows: TGTGCCAGCAGCTCCCGGGACAAGAGCTCCTACAATGAGCAGTTCTTC. Protein: CASSSRDKSSYNEQFF.

The gene calls are TRBV28 and TRBJ1-2; 7 bases are a match to TRBD1. The CDR3 is 13 residues long. The germline gives CDR1 MDHEN, CDR2 SYDVKM. Trimming removed 3 bases from V and 7 bases from J; junction bases left unmatched: 5. The CDR3 DNA reads as TGTGCCAGCAGTTTTTCGGCAGGGGGTGGCTACACCTTC. Translated: CASSFSAGGGYTF.

V usage is TRBV15 and J usage is TRBJ2-7, with TRBD1 as a possible D gene (6 bases). The V gene lost 3 bases and the J gene lost 6 bases, with 9 bases spanning the gap. CDR1 LNHNV and CDR2 YYDKDF come from the germline V gene (reference sequence). The CDR3 runs 12 residues. The CDR3 sequence is CATSSTGFEQYF. Written as DNA, the CDR3 is TGTGCCACCAGCAGCACAGGGTTCGAGCAGTACTTC. The whole variable domain, filled in from reference TRBV15 and TRBJ2-7, reads DAMVIQNPRYQVTQFGKPVTLSCSQTLNHNVMYWYQQKSSQAPKLLFHYYDKDFNNEADTPDNFQSRRPNTSFCFLDIRSPGLGDTAMYLCATSSTGFEQYFGPGTRLTVT.

The J gene is TRBJ2-7, the V gene TRBV4-1; TRBD1 matches at 7 bases. CDR1 and CDR2 from the germline V gene are MGHRA and YSYEKL. V dropped 4 bases and J dropped 1; count of bases not matched to a gene: 7. The length of the CDR3 is 15 residues. The CDR3 coding sequence is TGCGCCAGCAGCCGAAATCGGGACAGTTCCTACGAGCAGTACTTC. This codes for CASSRNRDSSYEQYF.

The chain is built from TRBV4-2 and TRBJ1-4; D is ambiguous. V lost 0 bases and J lost 8, with 10 bases in between. The germline CDR1 and CDR2 sequences are LGHNA and YNFKEQ. The CDR3 runs to 14 residues. CDR3 sequence: CASSQEGGREKLFF. The CDR3 coding sequence is TGTGCCAGCAGCCAAGAGGGAGGGCGCGAAAAACTGTTTTTT.

The chain links TRBV19 to TRBJ1-2, with TRBD1 matching over 7 bases. Germline CDR1 is LNHDA and CDR2 is SQIVND (reference sequence). Trimming took 5 bases from V and 8 from J; bases not matched to a gene: 11. CDR3 length: 14 residues. DNA of the CDR3: TGTGCCAGTAGTGGGGGAACAGGGGAGTTCGGCTACACCTTC. This codes for CASSGGTGEFGYTF.

The chain employs TRBV5-8 and TRBJ2-7; D possibly corresponds to TRBD2 (6 bases). CDR1 SGHTS and CDR2 YDEGEE come from the germline V gene. The length of the CDR3 is 15 residues. V dropped 1 base and J dropped 2 bases, with 13 bases sitting between them. For the CDR3, the DNA is TGTGCCAGCAGCTTGTCTACGGGACTCACCTACGAGCAGTACTTC. This gives the protein CASSLSTGLTYEQYF.

This clone has a single count. V is TRBV27 and J is TRBJ2-7, with 13 bases lining up with TRBD2. This CDR3 is 15 amino acids long. Germline trimming cut 4 bases from V and 2 bases from J; bases unmatched to any gene: 2. In germline, CDR1 is MNHEY, CDR2 SMNVEV (reference sequence). This CDR3 reads CASSSGLAGTYEQYF. Here the CDR3 DNA reads TGTGCCAGCAGTTCGGGACTAGCGGGAACCTACGAGCAGTACTTC.

The V gene is TRBV2, the J gene TRBJ2-2; no firm D call. The CDR3 contains 15 residues. Between the trimmed V and J ends, which lost 5 bases and 0 bases, there was a span of 10 bases. Germline values: CDR1 SNHLY, CDR2 FYNNEI. The CDR3 loop reads CASSIRPANTGELFF. For the CDR3, the DNA is TGTGCCAGCAGTATCCGTCCCGCGAACACCGGGGAGCTGTTTTTT.

The chain couples TRBV6-5 to TRBJ2-1, with 9 bases identical to TRBD1. Per the germline V gene, CDR1 is MNHEY and CDR2 is SVGAGI. V gave up 5 bases and J gave up 13 bases; unmatched junction bases: 9. The CDR3 is made up of 13 amino acids. CDR3 in DNA: TGTGCCAGCAGTCTACCTGGGGGACAGGGACAGTTCTTC. This codes for CASSLPGGQGQFF.

The V and J genes are TRBV6-1 and TRBJ2-1; tentatively, D is TRBD1 (6 bases). The CDR3 has 14 amino acids. Between the trimmed V and J ends, which lost 5 bases and 4 bases, there was a span of 12 bases. Germline CDR1 reads MNHNS; CDR2 reads SASEGT. The CDR3 bases are TGTGCCAGCAGTACAGGGCTAATGTACAATGAGCAGTTCTTC. This gives the protein CASSTGLMYNEQFF.

The V and J genes are TRBV19 and TRBJ2-1; TRBD1 matches at 8 bases. Trimming cost V 3 bases and J 9 bases; bases outside gene matches: 13. The length of the CDR3 is 16 residues. Germline V CDR1 and CDR2: LNHDA, SQIVND (reference sequence). The CDR3 DNA reads as TGTGCCAGTAGTATTAGGAGGACAGGGAAGAGGGGTGAGCAGTTCTTC. It encodes CASSIRRTGKRGEQFF.

The chain links TRBV9 to TRBJ2-2; 8 nucleotides match TRBD2. Germline CDR1 reads SGDLS; CDR2 reads YYNGEE. This CDR3 has 16 residues. V lost 3 bases and J lost 4; bases outside the gene matches: 8. The CDR3 region has the DNA TGTGCCAGCAGCGGGGGTCCTAGCGGGTTCACCGGGGAGCTGTTTTTT. Translation gives CASSGGPSGFTGELFF.

The rearrangement links TRBV29-1 to TRBJ2-7, with D possibly matching TRBD2 (5 bases). This CDR3 comprises 13 residues. Trimming stripped 1 base from V and 6 bases from J, with 13 bases between. Germline V CDR1 and CDR2: SQVTM, ANQGSEA. CDR3 loop: CSVEVEGLGEQYF. In DNA form, the CDR3 reads TGCAGCGTTGAAGTAGAGGGTCTTGGCGAGCAGTACTTC.